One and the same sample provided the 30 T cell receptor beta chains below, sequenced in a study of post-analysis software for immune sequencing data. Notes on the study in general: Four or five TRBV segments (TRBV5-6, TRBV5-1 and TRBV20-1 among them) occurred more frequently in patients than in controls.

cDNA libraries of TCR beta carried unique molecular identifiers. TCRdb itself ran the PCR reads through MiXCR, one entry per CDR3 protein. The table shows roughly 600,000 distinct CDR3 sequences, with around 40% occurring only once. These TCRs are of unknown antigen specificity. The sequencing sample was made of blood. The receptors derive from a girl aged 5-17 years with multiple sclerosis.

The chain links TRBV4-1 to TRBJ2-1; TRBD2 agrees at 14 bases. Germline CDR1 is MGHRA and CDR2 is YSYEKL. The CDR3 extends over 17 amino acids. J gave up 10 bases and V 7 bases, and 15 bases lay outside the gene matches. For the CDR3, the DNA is TGCGCCAGCACTAACTACAGGACTAGCGGGAGGAATACCGAGCAGTTCTTC. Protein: CASTNYRTSGRNTEQFF.

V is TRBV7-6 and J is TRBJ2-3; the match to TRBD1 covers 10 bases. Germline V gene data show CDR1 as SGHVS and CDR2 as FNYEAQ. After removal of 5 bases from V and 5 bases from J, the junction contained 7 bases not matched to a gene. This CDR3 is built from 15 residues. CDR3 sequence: CASSETGGPRDTQYF. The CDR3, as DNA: TGTGCCAGCAGCGAGACAGGGGGCCCCCGAGATACGCAGTATTTT.

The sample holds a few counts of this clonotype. The CDR3 region has the DNA TGTGCCAGCAGTCCCTCGGGACAGGGGGCAAGGGAGCAGTTCTTC. Translating it yields CASSPSGQGAREQFF. The chain uses TRBV6-5 and TRBJ2-1; the match to TRBD1 covers 12 bases. The germline V gene encodes CDR1 MNHEY and CDR2 SVGAGI. V was clipped by 5 bases and J by 10 bases; unmatched bases: 9. The CDR3 length is 15 residues.

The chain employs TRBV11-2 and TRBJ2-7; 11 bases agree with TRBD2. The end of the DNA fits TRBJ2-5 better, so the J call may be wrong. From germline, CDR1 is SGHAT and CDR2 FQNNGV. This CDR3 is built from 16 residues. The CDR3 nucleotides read TGTGCCAGCAGCCCCCTTAGCGGGAGGGCTGGGGAGACCCAGTACTTC. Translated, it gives CASSPLSGRAGETQYF.

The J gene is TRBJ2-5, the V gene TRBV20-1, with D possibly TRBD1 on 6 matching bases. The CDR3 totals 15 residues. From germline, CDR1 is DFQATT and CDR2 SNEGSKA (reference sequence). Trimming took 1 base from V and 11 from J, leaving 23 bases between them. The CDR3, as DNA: TGCAGTGCTAGAGTGCAGGGGCCGCGACACAATGAGCAGTACTTC. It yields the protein CSARVQGPRHNEQYF.

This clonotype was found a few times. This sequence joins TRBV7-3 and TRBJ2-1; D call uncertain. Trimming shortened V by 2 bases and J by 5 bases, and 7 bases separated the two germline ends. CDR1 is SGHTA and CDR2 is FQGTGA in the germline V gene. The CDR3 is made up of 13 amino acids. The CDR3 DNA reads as TGTGCCAGCAGCTTATCCAGACACAATGAGCAGTTCTTC. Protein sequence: CASSLSRHNEQFF.

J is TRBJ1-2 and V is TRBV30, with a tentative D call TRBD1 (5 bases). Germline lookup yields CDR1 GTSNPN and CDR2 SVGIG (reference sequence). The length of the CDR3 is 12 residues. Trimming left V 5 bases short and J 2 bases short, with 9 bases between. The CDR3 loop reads CAWAGGNYGYTF. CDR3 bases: TGTGCCTGGGCGGGGGGGAACTATGGCTACACCTTC.

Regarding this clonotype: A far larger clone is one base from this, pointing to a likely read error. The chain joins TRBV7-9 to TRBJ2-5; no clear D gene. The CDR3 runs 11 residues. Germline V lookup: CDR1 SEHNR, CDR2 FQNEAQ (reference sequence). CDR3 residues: CSSSLLETQYF. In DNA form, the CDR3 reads TGTTCCAGCAGCTTACTAGAGACCCAGTACTTC. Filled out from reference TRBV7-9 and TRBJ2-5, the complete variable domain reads DTGVSQNPRHKITKRGQNVTFRCDPISEHNRLYWYRQTLGQGPEFLTYFQNEAQLEKSRLLSDRFSAERPKGSFSTLEIQRTEQGDSAMYLCSSSLLETQYFGPGTRLLVL.

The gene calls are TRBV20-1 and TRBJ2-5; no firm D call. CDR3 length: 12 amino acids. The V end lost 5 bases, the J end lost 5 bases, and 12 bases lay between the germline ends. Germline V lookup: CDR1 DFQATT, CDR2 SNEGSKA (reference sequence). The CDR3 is CSAVVGTETQYF. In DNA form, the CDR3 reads TGCAGTGCTGTGGTAGGAACGGAGACCCAGTACTTC.

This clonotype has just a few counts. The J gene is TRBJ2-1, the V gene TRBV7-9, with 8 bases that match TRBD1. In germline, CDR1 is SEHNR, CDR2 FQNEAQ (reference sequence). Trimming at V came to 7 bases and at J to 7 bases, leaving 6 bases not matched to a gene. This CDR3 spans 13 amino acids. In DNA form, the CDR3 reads TGTGCCAGCAAACCCAGGGGGCGGAATGAGCAGTTCTTC. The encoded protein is CASKPRGRNEQFF.

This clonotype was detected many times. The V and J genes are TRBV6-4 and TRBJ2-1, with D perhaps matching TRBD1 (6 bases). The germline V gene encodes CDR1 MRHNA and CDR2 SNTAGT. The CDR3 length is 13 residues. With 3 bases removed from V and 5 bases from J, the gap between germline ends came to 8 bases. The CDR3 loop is CASSEGTNNEQFF. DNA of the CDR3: TGTGCCAGCAGTGAAGGGACAAACAATGAGCAGTTCTTC.

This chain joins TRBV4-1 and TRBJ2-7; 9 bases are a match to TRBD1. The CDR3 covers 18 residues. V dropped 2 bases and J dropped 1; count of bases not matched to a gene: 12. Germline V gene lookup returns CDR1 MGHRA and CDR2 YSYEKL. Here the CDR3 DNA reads TGCGCCAGCAGCCAATCACCGGGACAGGGTTCTCCTTCCTACGAGCAGTACTTC. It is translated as CASSQSPGQGSPSYEQYF.

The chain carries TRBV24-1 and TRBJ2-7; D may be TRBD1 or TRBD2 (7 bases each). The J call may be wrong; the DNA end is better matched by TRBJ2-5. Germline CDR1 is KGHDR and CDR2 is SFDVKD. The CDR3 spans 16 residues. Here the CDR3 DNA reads TGTGCCACCAGTGCCAAGGGGAGGGGGCTGTTTGAGACCCAGTACTTC. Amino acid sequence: CATSAKGRGLFETQYF.

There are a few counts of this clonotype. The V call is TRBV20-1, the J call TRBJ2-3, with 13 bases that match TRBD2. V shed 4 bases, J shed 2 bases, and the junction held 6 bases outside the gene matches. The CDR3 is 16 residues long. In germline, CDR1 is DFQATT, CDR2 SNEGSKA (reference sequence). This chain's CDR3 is CSATPTSGGPTDTQYF. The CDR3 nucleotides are TGCAGTGCTACACCGACTAGCGGGGGGCCCACAGATACGCAGTATTTT.

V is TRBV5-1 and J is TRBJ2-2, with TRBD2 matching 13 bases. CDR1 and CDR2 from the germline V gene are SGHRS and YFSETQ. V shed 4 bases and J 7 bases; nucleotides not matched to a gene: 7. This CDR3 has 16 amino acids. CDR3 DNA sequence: TGCGCCAGCAGCATCGGACTAGCGGGGGTACACGGGGAGCTGTTTTTT. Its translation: CASSIGLAGVHGELFF.

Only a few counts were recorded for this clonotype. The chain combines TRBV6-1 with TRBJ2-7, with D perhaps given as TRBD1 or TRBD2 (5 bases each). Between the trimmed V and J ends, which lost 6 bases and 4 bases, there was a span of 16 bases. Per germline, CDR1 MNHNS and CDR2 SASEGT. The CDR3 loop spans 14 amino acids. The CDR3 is CASRDRDPNYEQYF. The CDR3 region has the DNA TGTGCCAGCAGGGACCGGGACCCGAATTACGAGCAGTACTTC.

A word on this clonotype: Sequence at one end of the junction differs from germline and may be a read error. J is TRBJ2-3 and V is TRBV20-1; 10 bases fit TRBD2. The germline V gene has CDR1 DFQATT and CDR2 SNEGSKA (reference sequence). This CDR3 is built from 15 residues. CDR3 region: CSAGEGSGGAGTQYF. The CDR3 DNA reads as TGCAGTGCTGGAGAAGGAAGCGGGGGGGCGGGTACGCAGTATTTT.

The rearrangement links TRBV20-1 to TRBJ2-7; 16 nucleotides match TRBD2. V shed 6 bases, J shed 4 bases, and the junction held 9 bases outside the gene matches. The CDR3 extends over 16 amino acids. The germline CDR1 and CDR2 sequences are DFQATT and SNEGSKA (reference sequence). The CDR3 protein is CSASGLAGGGRYEQYF. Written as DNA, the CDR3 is TGCAGTGCCTCGGGACTAGCGGGAGGGGGAAGGTACGAGCAGTACTTC.

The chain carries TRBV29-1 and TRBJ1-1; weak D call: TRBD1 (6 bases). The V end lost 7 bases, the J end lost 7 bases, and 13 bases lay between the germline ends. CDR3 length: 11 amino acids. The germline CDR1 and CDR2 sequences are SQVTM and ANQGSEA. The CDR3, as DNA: TGCAGCGGGGGGGACAAGATTGAAGCTTTCTTT. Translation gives CSGGDKIEAFF.

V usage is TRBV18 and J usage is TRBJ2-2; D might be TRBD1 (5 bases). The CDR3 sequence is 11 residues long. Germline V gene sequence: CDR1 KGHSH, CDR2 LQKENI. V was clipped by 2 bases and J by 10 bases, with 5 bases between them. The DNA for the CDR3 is TGTGCCAGCTCACCAGGACAGGAGCTGTTTTTT. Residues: CASSPGQELFF.

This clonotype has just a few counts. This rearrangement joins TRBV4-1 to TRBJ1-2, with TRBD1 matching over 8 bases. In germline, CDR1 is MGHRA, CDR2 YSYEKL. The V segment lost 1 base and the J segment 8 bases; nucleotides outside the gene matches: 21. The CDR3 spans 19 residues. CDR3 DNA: TGCGCCAGCAGCCAAGGAACGGGGGGACCGGGACAGGTGTTTAAGGGCTACACCTTC. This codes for CASSQGTGGPGQVFKGYTF.

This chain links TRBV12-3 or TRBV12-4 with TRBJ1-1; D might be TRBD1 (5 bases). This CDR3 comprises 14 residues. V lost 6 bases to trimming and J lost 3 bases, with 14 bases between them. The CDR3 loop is CASRQMGGDTEAFF. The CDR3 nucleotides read TGTGCCAGCAGACAAATGGGGGGAGACACTGAAGCTTTCTTT.

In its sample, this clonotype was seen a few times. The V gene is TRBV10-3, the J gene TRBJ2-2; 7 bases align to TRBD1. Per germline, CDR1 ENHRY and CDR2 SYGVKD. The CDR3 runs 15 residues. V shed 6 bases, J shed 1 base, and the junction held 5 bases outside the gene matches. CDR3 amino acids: CAISEGGKNTGELFF. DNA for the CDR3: TGTGCCATCAGCGAAGGGGGCAAGAACACCGGGGAGCTGTTTTTT.

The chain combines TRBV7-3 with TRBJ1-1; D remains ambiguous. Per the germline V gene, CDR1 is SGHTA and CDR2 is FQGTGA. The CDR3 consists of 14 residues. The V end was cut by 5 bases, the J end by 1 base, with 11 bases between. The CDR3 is CASSKGERNTEAFF. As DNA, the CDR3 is TGTGCCAGCAGCAAAGGAGAGAGGAACACTGAAGCTTTCTTT.

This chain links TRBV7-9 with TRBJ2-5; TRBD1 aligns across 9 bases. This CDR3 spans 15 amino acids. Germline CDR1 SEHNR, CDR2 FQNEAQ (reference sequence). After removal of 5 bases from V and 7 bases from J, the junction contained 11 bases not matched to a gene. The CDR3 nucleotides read TGTGCCAGCAGCAAAACAGGGGGCAGGGCTTTGACCCAGTACTTC. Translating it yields CASSKTGGRALTQYF.

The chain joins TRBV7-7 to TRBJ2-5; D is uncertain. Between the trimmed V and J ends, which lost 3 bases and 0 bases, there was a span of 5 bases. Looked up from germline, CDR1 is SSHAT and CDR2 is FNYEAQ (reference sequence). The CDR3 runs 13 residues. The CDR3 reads CASSFNYQETQYF. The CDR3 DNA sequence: TGTGCCAGCAGCTTTAACTACCAAGAGACCCAGTACTTC.

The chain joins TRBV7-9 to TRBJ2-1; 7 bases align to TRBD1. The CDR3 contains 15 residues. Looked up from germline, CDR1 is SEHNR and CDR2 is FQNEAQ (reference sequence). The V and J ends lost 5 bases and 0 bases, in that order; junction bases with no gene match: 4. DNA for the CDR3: TGTGCCAGCAGCCGACAGGGCCTCTCCTACAATGAGCAGTTCTTC. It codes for CASSRQGLSYNEQFF.

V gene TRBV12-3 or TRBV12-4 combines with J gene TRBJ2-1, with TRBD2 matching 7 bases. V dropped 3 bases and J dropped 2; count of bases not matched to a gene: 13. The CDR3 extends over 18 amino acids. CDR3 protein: CASSLIFSGGGAYNEQFF. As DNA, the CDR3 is TGTGCCAGCAGTTTGATTTTCTCGGGCGGGGGAGCCTACAATGAGCAGTTCTTC.

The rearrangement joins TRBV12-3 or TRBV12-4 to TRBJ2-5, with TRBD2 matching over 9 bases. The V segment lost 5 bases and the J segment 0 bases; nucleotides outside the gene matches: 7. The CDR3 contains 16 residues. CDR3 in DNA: TGTGCCAGCAGTCCCGGGACTAGCTCGTACCAAGAGACCCAGTACTTC. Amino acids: CASSPGTSSYQETQYF.

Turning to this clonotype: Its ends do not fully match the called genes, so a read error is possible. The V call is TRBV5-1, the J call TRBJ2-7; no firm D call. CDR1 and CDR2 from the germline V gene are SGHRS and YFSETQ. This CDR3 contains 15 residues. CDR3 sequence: CASSLETGRIYEQYF. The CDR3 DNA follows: TGCGCCAGCAGTTTGGAAACTGGACGGATCTACGAGCAGTACTTC.